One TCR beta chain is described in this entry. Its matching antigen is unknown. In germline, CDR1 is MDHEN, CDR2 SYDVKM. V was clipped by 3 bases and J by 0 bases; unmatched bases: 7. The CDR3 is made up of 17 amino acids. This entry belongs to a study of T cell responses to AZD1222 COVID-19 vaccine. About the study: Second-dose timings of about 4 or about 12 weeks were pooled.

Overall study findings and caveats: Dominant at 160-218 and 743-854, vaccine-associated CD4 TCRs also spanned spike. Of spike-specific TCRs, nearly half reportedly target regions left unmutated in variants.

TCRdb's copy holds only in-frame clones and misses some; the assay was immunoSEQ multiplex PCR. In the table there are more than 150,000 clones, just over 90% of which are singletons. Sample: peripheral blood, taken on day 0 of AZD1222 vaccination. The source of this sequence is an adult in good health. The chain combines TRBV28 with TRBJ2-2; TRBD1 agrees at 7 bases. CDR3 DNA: TGTGCCAGCAGTTTTTGGTCGGGACAGCCGAACACCGGGGAGCTGTTTTTT. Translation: CASSFWSGQPNTGELFF.